The source of this T cell receptor (beta chain) is a study of shared clonotypes between healthy human individuals. Genomic DNA belonging to each subset was distributed in equal measure over several immunoSEQ plates. Per the original data handling: ImmunoSEQ output lacked quality scores and full-length reads, limiting matched filtering. Using immunoSEQ multiplex PCR, the repertoire was profiled, and TCRdb retains in-frame clones only, with some absent. D and trimming come from the DNA, and the V and J calls and clone size come from that table. The sample shows around 1.4 million clones, roughly 98.5% of them seen only once. Every donor was a Caucasian adult from Nashville, Tennessee. The CDR3 sequence is 18 residues long. Germline CDR1 is SGHTA and CDR2 is FQGNSA. V was clipped by 1 base and J by 3 bases; unmatched bases: 15.

The chain is built from TRBV7-2 and TRBJ2-7; TRBD2 matches 7 bases. The origin of this receptor is a man under 40 in good health. Material for sequencing was naive CD4+ T cells sorted from blood. Subset indicated: CD45RA+ positively selected. The CDR3 reads CASSLGPSAGDFFYEQYF. In DNA, the CDR3 is TGTGCCAGCAGCTTAGGGCCATCGGCGGGAGACTTTTTCTACGAGCAGTACTTC.